This is a list of T cell receptor beta chains from one sample in a study of naive and memory T cell subsets. Via MiXCR, TCRdb re-called the UMI-ligation and nested PCR reads, giving one row per CDR3 protein. The sample includes 15,000 to 20,000 distinct CDR3 sequences, 9.5% of them seen just once. The sample here was skin, taken from a tuberculin skin test site. The receptors were sampled from an adult in good health. Both conserved end residues are part of each CDR3. D genes are given only for firm matches. A clone size is listed for some rows: how often the clone was seen (once, few, many), or a class if it is expanded.

abundance	len	d_gene	j_gene	v_gene	CDR3aa
few	19	TRBD2	TRBJ2-1	TRBV28	CASSLLGQYPGGPSNEQFF
few	14	TRBD2	TRBJ2-5	TRBV2	CASTNTLAGSAQYF
few	12	-	TRBJ2-2	TRBV9	CASSGSIGELFF
many	15	TRBD2	TRBJ2-7	TRBV15	CATSREASGSYEQYF
medium-sized	15	-	TRBJ2-5	TRBV2	CASTPGGRRQETQYF
few	14	TRBD1	TRBJ1-2	TRBV7-9	CASSPGQGNYGYTF
-	13	-	TRBJ1-2	TRBV7-2	CASSLEGIYGYTF
many	13	-	TRBJ1-5	TRBV5-5	CASSFTGNQPQHF
-	16	TRBD2	TRBJ2-5	TRBV15	CATSRDNNAGVETQYF
many	15	TRBD2	TRBJ2-1	TRBV5-1	CASSLGLAMNNEQFF
few	11	-	TRBJ2-7	TRBV28	CASSLRSEQYF
many	13	TRBD1	TRBJ2-3	TRBV15	CAVQGAATDTQYF
few	15	-	TRBJ1-5	TRBV19	CASSISGLSHQPQHF
-	15	-	TRBJ1-2	TRBV7-9	CASSFATGGAYGYTF
many	15	-	TRBJ1-4	TRBV7-2	CASSFAGGTNEKLFF
medium-sized	14	TRBD2	TRBJ2-7	TRBV29-1	CSVEDGGVTNEQYF
many	17	TRBD2	TRBJ2-1	TRBV12-3/TRBV12-4	CASSSGLAGERHNEQFF
medium-sized	14	-	TRBJ2-3	TRBV7-8	CASSSLKSGDTQYF
few	15	TRBD1	TRBJ2-3	TRBV7-2	CASSSRQGHTDTQYF
many	14	-	TRBJ2-1	TRBV29-1	CSVVADPAYNEQFF
many	17	TRBD1	TRBJ2-3	TRBV29-1	CSVEDNRGNSITDTQYF
few	15	-	TRBJ2-3	TRBV20-1	CSARARGRSTDTQYF
-	16	TRBD1	TRBJ1-4	TRBV11-2	CASTTETGGPNEKLFF
-	14	TRBD2	TRBJ2-1	TRBV29-1	CSVEGRESYNEQFF
many	17	TRBD1	TRBJ2-1	TRBV4-1	CASSQEPGQGAYNEQFF